A selection of T cell receptor beta chains follows, all from one sample in a study of T cell responses to AZD1222 COVID-19 vaccine. TCRdb's table, derived via immunoSEQ multiplex PCR, lists solely in-frame clones and lacks some. The sample consists of some 95,000 clones, around 92% of them appearing once. Sequencing used peripheral blood, obtained on day 0 of MenACWY control vaccination. These receptors were collected from an adult in good health. Both conserved end residues are part of each CDR3. Fields, in order: V gene, J gene, clone size, D gene, CDR3 DNA, CDR3 protein. The D gene is left open where the match is weak. Clone size is not always given. Where it is, it says once, few, many or a class for expanded clones.

TRBV27	TRBJ1-1	NA	NA	TGTGCCAGCAGTTTATCTTTTGTGGAAACGAACACTGAAGCTTTCTTT	CASSLSFVETNTEAFF
TRBV11-2	TRBJ2-1	NA	NA	TGTGCCAGCAGCTTAGGATTCGGGGGAAATGAGCAGTTCTTC	CASSLGFGGNEQFF
TRBV7-2	TRBJ2-7	NA	NA	TGTGCCAGCAGCTTAGGAGGGGAGGGGGCCCAAAGGGAGCAGTACTTC	CASSLGGEGAQREQYF
TRBV7-2	TRBJ1-1	NA	TRBD1	TGTGCCAGCAGCATCCGGACAGGAAGGGTTAACACTGAAGCTTTCTTT	CASSIRTGRVNTEAFF
TRBV28	TRBJ2-3	NA	TRBD1	TGTGCCAGCAGTTTGGACAGGGCATCCACAGATACGCAGTATTTT	CASSLDRASTDTQYF
TRBV6-5	TRBJ1-1	NA	NA	TGTGCCAGCAAGACAAGTCCCCCTAGCACTGAAGCTTTCTTT	CASKTSPPSTEAFF
TRBV14	TRBJ2-3	NA	TRBD2	TGTGCCAGCAGCCAAGATCCCCTAGCGGGGGGACCTAGCACAGATACGCAGTATTTT	CASSQDPLAGGPSTDTQYF
TRBV4-3	TRBJ2-4	NA	NA	TGCGCCAGCAGCCAAGATTCAGGGAGTGGGGTATCGAGCCAAGGGAACATTCAGTACTTC	CASSQDSGSGVSSQGNIQYF
TRBV14	TRBJ2-1	once	TRBD2	TGTGCCAGCAGCCCGGGACTAGCAAGCGAGCAGTTCTTC	CASSPGLASEQFF
TRBV12-3/TRBV12-4	TRBJ1-1	NA	NA	TGTGCCAGCAGTTCGATGGACACTGAAGCTTTCTTT	CASSSMDTEAFF
TRBV7-8	TRBJ1-4	NA	NA	TGTGCCAGCAGCGTAACCGTCCGTAGGCTCGATGAAAAACTGTTTTTT	CASSVTVRRLDEKLFF
TRBV6-1	TRBJ1-5	NA	NA	TGTGCCAGCAGTGAAATGGACGGCAATCAGCCCCAGCATTTT	CASSEMDGNQPQHF
TRBV20-1	TRBJ1-5	NA	NA	TGCAGTGCTACAATGGGACGGGCCCAGCATTTT	CSATMGRAQHF
TRBV27	TRBJ2-7	NA	NA	TGTGCCAGCAGCCTTAGGGCAGGGTTGGAGCAGTACTTC	CASSLRAGLEQYF
TRBV19	TRBJ1-2	medium-sized	NA	TGTGCCAGTAGTATAGGCCTGGTTTCGGCTGAGGGCTACACCTTC	CASSIGLVSAEGYTF
TRBV7-9	TRBJ1-1	NA	NA	TGTGCCAGCAGCGGGCAGAACACTGAAGCTTTCTTT	CASSGQNTEAFF
TRBV6-5	TRBJ2-7	NA	NA	TGTGCCAGCAGACCCGAATGGCGCCCTGGGGAGCAGTACTTC	CASRPEWRPGEQYF
TRBV7-6	TRBJ2-2	few	TRBD2	TGTGCCAGCAGCGGGACTAGCGGGGGGGCGACCGGGGAGCTGTTTTTT	CASSGTSGGATGELFF
TRBV7-3	TRBJ2-7	NA	TRBD1	TGTGCCAGCAGCATAACCGGGACAGGGAGATACGAGCAGTACTTC	CASSITGTGRYEQYF
TRBV18	TRBJ2-7	NA	TRBD1	TGTGCCAGCTCACCCGGGACAGGGGGCTACGAGCAGTACTTC	CASSPGTGGYEQYF
TRBV7-2	TRBJ1-1	NA	NA	TGTGCCAGCAGCTTAGAAGGGTTCCCCTTCACTGAAGCTTTCTTT	CASSLEGFPFTEAFF
TRBV24-1	TRBJ2-7	NA	NA	TGTGCCACCAGTGGGGGGTCGAACTACGAGCAGTACTTC	CATSGGSNYEQYF
TRBV7-8	TRBJ2-7	NA	NA	TGTGCCAGCAGCTTAATGACGGTGGGCGCCGAGCAGTACTTC	CASSLMTVGAEQYF
TRBV4-3	TRBJ1-5	once	NA	TGCGCCAGCAGCCAAGATTTTATCGGACAGTATCAGCCCCAGCATTTT	CASSQDFIGQYQPQHF
TRBV18	TRBJ2-2	NA	TRBD1	TGTGCCAGCTCACCTACAGGGGGCGCCGTCGGGGAGCTGTTTTTT	CASSPTGGAVGELFF
TRBV5-4	TRBJ2-2	NA	NA	TGTGCCAGCAGAGGTCCAGGGGAGGTCACCGGGGAGCTGTTTTTT	CASRGPGEVTGELFF
TRBV28	TRBJ2-7	NA	TRBD1	TGTGCCAGCACTTACCGGGACAGGAGCTCCTACGAGCAGTACTTC	CASTYRDRSSYEQYF
TRBV7-2	TRBJ1-2	NA	NA	TGTGCCAGCAGCTTCCACAGGGATGGCTACACCTTC	CASSFHRDGYTF
TRBV12-5	TRBJ1-5	NA	TRBD1	TGTGCTAGTGGTTTGGCCATAACCCAGGGGGACCCCAATCAGCCCCAGCATTTT	CASGLAITQGDPNQPQHF
TRBV5-1	TRBJ2-5	few	TRBD2	TGCGCCAGCACACTGGGGGGGGAGACCCAGTACTTC	CASTLGGETQYF
TRBV6-2/TRBV6-3	TRBJ1-1	NA	TRBD1	TGTGCCAGCAGTTACCAGGGACAGGATTTAACCGAAGCTTTCTTT	CASSYQGQDLTEAFF
TRBV5-1	TRBJ2-7	NA	NA	TGCGCCAGCAGCAACGAAGCGTCCTACGAGCAGTACTTC	CASSNEASYEQYF
TRBV12-3/TRBV12-4	TRBJ1-1	NA	NA	TGTGCCAGCAGTTTAGTCGGGGGGGCTTTCTTT	CASSLVGGAFF
TRBV19	TRBJ1-2	NA	TRBD1	TGTGCCAGTAGTGCGCGACAGGGGCAGTATGGCTACACCTTC	CASSARQGQYGYTF
TRBV6-2/TRBV6-3	TRBJ1-5	NA	NA	TGTGCCAGCAGCCGGGAGTGGGGGGGGTATCAGCCCCAGCATTTT	CASSREWGGYQPQHF
TRBV9	TRBJ1-1	NA	NA	TGTGCCAGCAGCCCGGGGGATGGGACCAGTGAAGCTTTCTTT	CASSPGDGTSEAFF
TRBV1	TRBJ1-5	NA	NA	TGCACCAGCAGCCAAGCTCCCGAGACCGTTAGCAATCAGCCCCAGCATTTT	CTSSQAPETVSNQPQHF
TRBV3-1/TRBV3-2	TRBJ2-7	NA	TRBD2	TGTGCCAGCAGCCAGAGCGGGGTTAGCTCCTACGAGCAGTACTTC	CASSQSGVSSYEQYF
TRBV4-3	TRBJ2-1	NA	TRBD2	TGCGCCAGCTCCCGGGGTAGCGGGGATACCTACAATGAGCAGTTCTTC	CASSRGSGDTYNEQFF
TRBV5-1	TRBJ1-1	NA	NA	TGCGCCAGCAGCTCAAGCCGGGACACTGAAGCTTTCTTT	CASSSSRDTEAFF
TRBV24-1	TRBJ1-5	NA	TRBD1	TGTGCCACCAGTCTGACAGGGTTCAATCAGCCCCAGCATTTT	CATSLTGFNQPQHF
TRBV9	TRBJ2-7	NA	NA	TGTGCCAGCAGCGGAGACAGCTCCTACGAGCAGTACTTC	CASSGDSSYEQYF
TRBV11-1	TRBJ1-1	NA	TRBD1	TGTGCCAGCGGGGACAGGGGCGGGACTGAAGCTTTCTTT	CASGDRGGTEAFF